This T cell receptor beta chain derives from a study of shared clonotypes between healthy human individuals. Profiled with immunoSEQ multiplex PCR; TCRdb holds only in-frame clones, not every one. The sample holds 850,000 to 1,200,000 clones; around 75% are singletons and the top ten take nearly 1.5%. Germline loops: CDR1 SNHLY, CDR2 FYNNEI. The CDR3 is 16 amino acids. J gave up 1 base and V 3 bases, and 1 base lay outside the gene matches. The chain employs TRBV2 and TRBJ2-3, with 13 bases identical to TRBD2. Sequencing was performed on memory CD4+ T cells sorted from blood. The subset is: CD45RA-negative fraction. The sequence was collected from a man aged 18-30 years in good health. CDR3 DNA sequence: TGTGCCAGCAGTGAGGGGACTAGCGGGGGCACAGATACGCAGTATTTT. Amino acid sequence: CASSEGTSGGTDTQYF.